A selection of T cell receptor beta chains follows, all from one sample in a study of T cell responses to AZD1222 COVID-19 vaccine. This table comes from immunoSEQ multiplex PCR, and its TCRdb copy is limited to in-frame clones, with some not included. Of under 70,000 clones in the sample, around 84% were seen once. The sequencing used peripheral blood, collected on day 0 of AZD1222 vaccination. These receptors were taken from an adult in good health. Each CDR3 is given with its conserved first and last residue. D genes are given only for firm matches. For some rows the clone size is stated as once, few or many, or as a class when expanded; others skip it.

TRBV30,TRBJ1-1,.,.,CAWTEQANTEAFF,TGTGCCTGGACAGAACAAGCGAACACTGAAGCTTTCTTT
TRBV12-3/TRBV12-4,TRBJ1-1,.,few,CASSPGQNTEAFF,TGTGCCAGCAGCCCTGGACAGAACACTGAAGCTTTCTTT
TRBV28,TRBJ2-2,TRBD1,few,CASSLYGTGRTGELFF,TGTGCCAGCAGTTTATACGGGACAGGGAGGACCGGGGAGCTGTTTTTT
TRBV15,TRBJ1-5,TRBD1,.,CATSRGQGTYSNQPQHF,TGTGCCACCAGCAGGGGACAGGGAACATATAGCAATCAGCCCCAGCATTTT
TRBV7-2,TRBJ1-5,.,.,CASSHGPGHAHQPQHF,TGTGCCAGCAGCCACGGGCCAGGGCATGCTCATCAGCCCCAGCATTTT
TRBV10-3,TRBJ2-5,.,.,CAISDEGTGGETQYF,TGTGCCATCAGTGATGAGGGAACAGGAGGGGAGACCCAGTACTTC
TRBV19,TRBJ1-2,.,.,CASSIQGNGYTF,TGTGCCAGTAGTATACAGGGCAATGGCTACACCTTC
TRBV5-4,TRBJ1-2,.,.,CASSLGERNGYTF,TGTGCCAGCAGCTTAGGGGAGCGGAATGGCTACACCTTC
TRBV18,TRBJ1-1,.,.,CASSPGPTEAFF,TGTGCCAGCTCACCAGGACCCACTGAAGCTTTCTTT
TRBV6-1,TRBJ1-5,.,few,CASSEFATVGNQPQHF,TGTGCCAGCAGTGAATTTGCAACCGTGGGCAATCAGCCCCAGCATTTT
TRBV5-5,TRBJ2-1,TRBD2,.,CASSLSGSPYNEQFF,TGTGCCAGCAGCCTTAGCGGGAGCCCGTACAATGAGCAGTTCTTC
TRBV5-6,TRBJ1-1,.,.,CASSLDNAPRATEAFF,TGTGCCAGCAGCTTGGATAACGCCCCCCGAGCCACTGAAGCTTTCTTT
TRBV24-1,TRBJ2-5,.,.,CATSRAKETQYF,TGTGCCACCTCGAGGGCAAAAGAGACCCAGTACTTC
TRBV27,TRBJ1-4,TRBD1,.,CASSLSGGDEKLFF,TGTGCCAGCAGTTTGTCAGGGGGGGATGAAAAACTGTTTTTT
TRBV9,TRBJ2-7,TRBD2,.,CASSVATSGRPEQYF,TGTGCCAGCAGCGTAGCGACTAGCGGGAGACCCGAGCAGTACTTC
TRBV2,TRBJ2-2,.,.,CASSVTGELFF,TGTGCCTCCTCGGTAACCGGGGAGCTGTTTTTT
TRBV27,TRBJ1-3,.,.,CASSFAGSGNTIYF,TGTGCCAGCAGTTTCGCGGGGTCTGGAAACACCATATATTTT
TRBV12-3/TRBV12-4,TRBJ1-1,TRBD1,few,CASSRQGNTEAFF,TGTGCCAGCAGCCGACAGGGAAACACTGAAGCTTTCTTT
TRBV11-1,TRBJ2-7,.,.,CASSPIHNEQYF,TGTGCCAGCAGCCCAATTCACAACGAGCAGTACTTC
TRBV7-2,TRBJ2-1,.,few,CASSLGPSPNEQFF,TGTGCCAGCAGCTTAGGACCTAGTCCCAATGAGCAGTTCTTC
TRBV5-1,TRBJ1-2,.,.,CASSPLGDYGYTF,TGCGCCAGCAGCCCACTTGGAGACTATGGCTACACCTTC
TRBV12-3/TRBV12-4,TRBJ1-1,.,once,CASSLDGDTEAFF,TGTGCCAGCAGTTTAGATGGGGACACTGAAGCTTTCTTT
TRBV24-1,TRBJ1-5,.,.,CATSDSGQPQHF,TGTGCCACCAGTGATTCAGGACAGCCCCAGCATTTT
TRBV3-1/TRBV3-2,TRBJ1-4,TRBD1,.,CASSQIGTGGEKLFF,TGTGCCAGCAGCCAAATTGGGACAGGGGGTGAAAAACTGTTTTTT
TRBV5-1,TRBJ1-2,TRBD1,.,CASSLNALTGDKNYGYTF,TGCGCCAGCAGCTTGAATGCCCTTACAGGGGATAAAAACTATGGCTACACCTTC
TRBV19,TRBJ1-1,TRBD1,.,CASSTTGEAFF,TGTGCCAGTAGTACAACAGGGGAGGCTTTCTTT
TRBV3-1/TRBV3-2,TRBJ2-3,TRBD1,few,CASSRTGGTDTQYF,TGTGCCAGCAGCCGGACAGGGGGCACAGATACGCAGTATTTT
TRBV15,TRBJ2-1,.,.,CATSRDPRPENEQFF,TGTGCCACCAGCAGAGACCCACGCCCAGAGAATGAGCAGTTCTTC
TRBV6-5,TRBJ2-7,.,.,CASSRKTTEAYEQYF,TGTGCCAGCAGTCGAAAGACTACCGAAGCCTACGAGCAGTACTTC
TRBV19,TRBJ1-1,.,.,CASSELSGTEAFF,TGTGCCAGTAGTGAGCTCTCGGGGACTGAAGCTTTCTTT
TRBV5-1,TRBJ2-5,.,once,CASSLEADQETQYF,TGCGCCAGCAGCTTGGAGGCAGACCAAGAGACCCAGTACTTC
TRBV6-5,TRBJ1-5,.,few,CASSSYTGNQPQHF,TGTGCCAGCAGTTCTTACACGGGCAATCAGCCCCAGCATTTT
TRBV5-6,TRBJ1-2,.,.,CASSLSLGRGYGYTF,TGTGCCAGCAGCTTAAGTCTGGGTAGAGGCTATGGCTACACCTTC
TRBV28,TRBJ2-1,TRBD2,.,CASSWLAGGNEQFF,TGTGCCAGCAGTTGGCTAGCGGGAGGAAATGAGCAGTTCTTC
TRBV9,TRBJ1-2,TRBD1,.,CASSPGTGARSVYGYTF,TGTGCCAGCAGCCCAGGGACAGGGGCTCGGTCGGTATATGGCTACACCTTC
TRBV6-5,TRBJ2-3,.,.,CATQGSSEADTQYF,TGTGCCACCCAAGGGTCGTCAGAGGCAGATACGCAGTATTTT
TRBV12-5,TRBJ1-1,.,.,CASGAAREEAFF,TGTGCTAGTGGTGCCGCTCGGGAGGAAGCTTTCTTT
TRBV7-2,TRBJ2-7,TRBD2,.,CASSLGAGGGYEQYF,TGTGCCAGCAGCTTAGGGGCGGGGGGGGGCTACGAGCAGTACTTC
TRBV28,TRBJ2-7,.,.,CASSPPSTAYEQYF,TGTGCCAGCAGTCCCCCGTCGACAGCTTACGAGCAGTACTTC
TRBV20-1,TRBJ2-7,.,.,CSASVGGHEQYF,TGCAGTGCTAGTGTAGGAGGACACGAGCAGTACTTC
TRBV24-1,TRBJ2-5,TRBD1,.,CATSDPGQKETQYF,TGTGCCACCAGTGATCCGGGACAGAAAGAGACCCAGTACTTC